These 27 T cell receptor beta chains came from one sample sequenced in a study of cytomegalovirus exposure and HLA in healthy donors. PCR employed 60 Vbeta and 13 Jbeta primers. Clones were sequenced by immunoSEQ multiplex PCR, and TCRdb holds only the in-frame ones, with some missing. The sample carries 100,000 to 150,000 clones, about 80% recorded once. Sequenced material: PBMCs. The receptor source for this set is a boy aged 2 to 10 in good health and CMV-seronegative.

This clone was recorded once. The chain employs TRBV4-1 and TRBJ1-1; weak D call: TRBD1 (5 bases). Trimming stripped 2 bases from V and 6 bases from J, with 16 bases between. The CDR3 has 15 amino acids. Germline assignment: CDR1 MGHRA and CDR2 YSYEKL. CDR3 DNA sequence: TGCGCCAGCAGCCAACTCCGGGGGGTGGGGGCTGAAGCTTTCTTT. Its translation is CASSQLRGVGAEAFF.

This chain links TRBV5-1 with TRBJ1-2; D remains unclear. V was shortened by 0 bases and J by 0 bases, with 9 bases between the two germline ends. The CDR3 is 15 amino acids. Germline values: CDR1 SGHRS, CDR2 YFSETQ. The CDR3 is CASSLVVNSNYGYTF. The CDR3 DNA reads as TGCGCCAGCAGCTTGGTTGTGAACTCTAACTATGGCTACACCTTC.

V gene TRBV15 combines with J gene TRBJ2-1; TRBD2 aligns across 7 bases. The CDR3 is made up of 15 amino acids. Per the germline V gene, CDR1 is LNHNV and CDR2 is YYDKDF (reference sequence). V shed 0 bases and J 7 bases; nucleotides not matched to a gene: 6. The CDR3 DNA is TGTGCCACCAGCAGAGATTTGGGACTACCAAATGAGCAGTTCTTC. It specifies CATSRDLGLPNEQFF. The full variable domain, completed using reference TRBV15 and TRBJ2-1, is DAMVIQNPRYQVTQFGKPVTLSCSQTLNHNVMYWYQQKSSQAPKLLFHYYDKDFNNEADTPDNFQSRRPNTSFCFLDIRSPGLGDTAMYLCATSRDLGLPNEQFFGPGTRLTVL.

The chain is built from TRBV7-3 and TRBJ2-3; the match to TRBD2 covers 7 bases. V lost 5 bases to trimming and J lost 9 bases; unmatched junction nucleotides: 5. The CDR3 sequence is 12 residues long. Germline values: CDR1 SGHTA, CDR2 FQGTGA. CDR3 amino acids: CASSRPSGTQYF. CDR3 nucleotide sequence: TGTGCCAGCAGCCGCCCTAGCGGAACGCAGTATTTT.

The rearrangement uses TRBV14 and TRBJ1-2, with D tentatively TRBD1 (6 bases). Per germline, CDR1 SGHDN and CDR2 FVKESK. Trimming left V 0 bases short and J 4 bases short, with 12 bases between. This CDR3 is 15 amino acids long. The CDR3 loop is CASSQDIRGTYGYTF. The CDR3 bases are TGTGCCAGCAGCCAAGATATTAGGGGGACCTATGGCTACACCTTC.

This chain connects TRBV21-1 to TRBJ2-5; TRBD2, the table's D call, lacks a check against the DNA. TRBV21-1 is a known pseudogene. This CDR3 region has 14 residues. CDR3 amino acids: CASSPRLLEVTQYF. DNA of the CDR3: TGTGCCAGCAGCCCTCGCTTACTCGAGGTGACCCAGTACTTC.

This chain uses TRBV30 with TRBJ1-6; the D gene is possibly TRBD1 (6 bases). Trimming took off 6 bases at V and 5 bases at J, with 14 bases between the two ends. The CDR3 contains 14 residues. Looked up from germline, CDR1 is GTSNPN and CDR2 is SVGIG (reference sequence). CDR3 sequence (DNA): TGTGCCTGCCTCAGGACAGCGAATAATTCACCCCTCCACTTT. This gives the protein CACLRTANNSPLHF.

In this sample, this clone turned up once. The V gene is TRBV7-9, the J gene TRBJ2-3; 12 nucleotides line up with TRBD2. The germline V gene encodes CDR1 SEHNR and CDR2 FQNEAQ (reference sequence). J gave up 4 bases and V 10 bases, and 3 bases lay outside the gene matches. This CDR3 has 13 residues. The CDR3 coding sequence is TGTGCCACGCTAGCGGGGGGGCCAGATACGCAGTATTTT. Encoded protein: CATLAGGPDTQYF.

In nucleotides, the CDR3 is TGTGCCAGCAGCTGGAGCCCGGGGGAGGGCTATGGCTACACCTTC. Translation gives CASSWSPGEGYGYTF. V and J are TRBV5-6 and TRBJ1-2; possible D gene TRBD1, 5 bases. This CDR3 spans 15 amino acids. The germline V gene has CDR1 SGHDT and CDR2 YYEEEE. V was clipped by 3 bases and J by 4 bases, with 16 bases between them.

This clone has a handful of counts. This chain links TRBV6-4 with TRBJ2-3; possibly TRBD2 for D (5 bases). V was trimmed by 2 bases and J by 1 base, leaving 7 bases between them. The CDR3 length is 14 residues. Looked up from germline, CDR1 is MRHNA and CDR2 is SNTAGT. CDR3 protein: CASSDTSGTDTQYF. Here the CDR3 DNA reads TGTGCCAGCAGTGACACTAGTGGCACAGATACGCAGTATTTT.

The chain carries TRBV7-9 and TRBJ2-7; D gene unclear. This CDR3 spans 17 amino acids. V lost 0 bases and J lost 5, with 20 bases in between. Per germline, CDR1 SEHNR and CDR2 FQNEAQ (reference sequence). CDR3 protein: CASSLASWIQEGDEQYF. The CDR3 DNA reads as TGTGCCAGCAGCTTAGCGAGTTGGATCCAAGAAGGAGACGAGCAGTACTTC.

The genes are TRBV5-4 and TRBJ2-3, with D maybe TRBD1 (6 bases). The CDR3 totals 15 residues. The germline CDR1 and CDR2 sequences are SGHNT and YYREEE (reference sequence). V was clipped by 2 bases and J by 7 bases, with 17 bases between them. The CDR3 here is CASSLEQGTAYTQYF. The CDR3, as DNA: TGTGCCAGCAGCTTAGAACAGGGTACGGCATATACGCAGTATTTT.

This clone appeared a few times. The chain carries TRBV4-2 and TRBJ2-7; 9 positions agree with TRBD1. V lost 1 base to trimming and J lost 0 bases; unmatched junction nucleotides: 4. This CDR3 spans 16 amino acids. Germline loops: CDR1 LGHNA, CDR2 YNFKEQ. CDR3 sequence: CASSQGTGDISYEQYF. The CDR3, as DNA: TGTGCCAGCAGCCAAGGGACAGGGGATATCTCCTACGAGCAGTACTTC.

The chain links TRBV13 to TRBJ2-1, with D possibly being TRBD2 (5 bases). CDR1 is PRHDT and CDR2 is FYEKMQ in the germline V gene (reference sequence). Trimming cost V 2 bases and J 0 bases, with 17 bases left between them. CDR3 size: 18 residues. CDR3 loop: CASSLQRYERSSYNEQFF. CDR3 bases: TGTGCCAGCAGCTTACAGCGGTACGAGAGGAGCTCCTACAATGAGCAGTTCTTC.

The rearrangement joins TRBV6-1 to TRBJ2-1; 9 bases agree with TRBD2. CDR1 is MNHNS, CDR2 SASEGT, per germline. Trimming cost V 1 base and J 4 bases; bases outside gene matches: 2. The CDR3 extends over 15 amino acids. The CDR3 loop is CASSEELAGYNEQFF. Written as DNA, the CDR3 is TGTGCCAGCAGTGAAGAACTAGCGGGTTACAATGAGCAGTTCTTC.

This chain joins TRBV15 and TRBJ2-7; the match to TRBD1 covers 10 bases. The CDR3 extends over 14 amino acids. The germline CDR1 and CDR2 sequences are LNHNV and YYDKDF (reference sequence). V was pared by 5 bases and J by 5 bases, with 6 bases of the junction left unmatched. The CDR3 region is CATSARTGGNEQYV. CDR3 sequence (DNA): TGTGCCACCAGCGCCCGGACAGGGGGGAACGAGCAGTACGTC.

The chain couples TRBV5-1 to TRBJ1-1; 8 bases align to TRBD1. Germline-derived CDR1 and CDR2 are SGHRS and YFSETQ. The CDR3 spans 17 residues. J was trimmed by 4 bases and V by 2 bases; bases with no gene match: 13. This CDR3 is CASSFNRQGRIFTEAFF. In DNA form, the CDR3 reads TGCGCCAGCAGCTTTAATCGACAGGGGAGGATTTTCACTGAAGCTTTCTTT.

V usage is TRBV6-1 and J usage is TRBJ1-4, with a possible D match to TRBD1 (5 bases). CDR3 length: 12 amino acids. Germline CDR1 MNHNS, CDR2 SASEGT. V was trimmed by 8 bases and J by 10 bases, leaving 14 bases between them. CDR3 residues: CASCPDKLKLFF. The CDR3 DNA reads TGTGCCAGCTGCCCGGACAAGCTAAAACTGTTTTTT.

Concerning this clone itself: Other DNA sequences in the same sample also yield this CDR3. The V call is TRBV6-1, the J call TRBJ2-1; 8 bases align to TRBD2. V was pared by 2 bases and J by 0 bases, with 0 bases of the junction left unmatched. Per germline, CDR1 MNHNS and CDR2 SASEGT. CDR3 size: 15 residues. The CDR3 DNA follows: TGTGCCAGCAGTGAACTAGCGGGCTCCTACAATGAGCAGTTCTTC. Its translation is CASSELAGSYNEQFF.

This rearrangement joins TRBV5-6 to TRBJ2-5; D is unresolved. CDR3 length equals 14 residues. The V and J ends lost 4 bases and 1 base respectively, with 11 bases between them. Germline V gene sequence: CDR1 SGHDT, CDR2 YYEEEE. CDR3 nucleotide sequence: TGTGCCAGCAGCAGGCCAGGTCTCCAAGAGACCCAGTACTTC. Amino acid sequence: CASSRPGLQETQYF. The whole variable domain, remainder taken from reference TRBV5-6 and TRBJ2-5, is DAGVTQSPTHLIKTRGQQVTLRCSPKSGHDTVSWYQQALGQGPQFIFQYYEEEERQRGNFPDRFSGHQFPNYSSELNVNALLLGDSALYLCASSRPGLQETQYFGPGTRLLVL.

Details on this clone: At one boundary the junction diverges from the germline segment, which might be a read error. This rearrangement joins TRBV7-9 to TRBJ1-5; no definite D call. The germline CDR1 and CDR2 sequences are SEHNR and FQNEAQ (reference sequence). The CDR3 has 16 residues. The CDR3 is CSSSLSGADSNQPQHF. CDR3 bases: TGTTCCAGCAGCTTATCAGGCGCTGATAGCAATCAGCCCCAGCATTTT.

J is TRBJ1-2 and V is TRBV15; D uncertain. This CDR3 is built from 15 residues. Germline values: CDR1 LNHNV, CDR2 YYDKDF (reference sequence). V dropped 4 bases and J dropped 4 bases, with 16 bases sitting between them. CDR3 loop: CATSNYRNHSYGYTF. In nucleotides, the CDR3 is TGTGCCACCAGCAATTACAGAAACCACAGCTATGGCTACACCTTC.

The chain recombines TRBV27 with TRBJ2-7; 8 nucleotides align to TRBD1. The V gene end was trimmed by 4 bases and the J gene end by 4 bases; junction bases not matched to a gene: 6. The CDR3 totals 14 residues. Per germline, CDR1 MNHEY and CDR2 SMNVEV (reference sequence). This chain's CDR3 is CASSSDRDGYEQYV. The CDR3 DNA reads as TGTGCCAGCAGTTCGGACAGGGACGGGTACGAGCAGTACGTC.

The V gene is TRBV27, the J gene TRBJ2-7; 8 bases match TRBD2. The CDR3 spans 15 residues. V lost 6 bases and J lost 4; bases outside the gene matches: 11. The V gene's germline CDR1 is MNHEY and CDR2 SMNVEV (reference sequence). The CDR3 sequence is CASSPGVAGIYEQYV. In DNA form, the CDR3 reads TGTGCCAGCAGCCCCGGGGTAGCGGGGATATACGAGCAGTACGTC.

CDR3 residues: CASSWEDGRGQPQHF. In DNA, the CDR3 is TGTGCCAGCAGCTGGGAAGATGGTAGGGGTCAGCCCCAGCATTTT. V usage is TRBV7-8 and J usage is TRBJ1-5; D possibly corresponds to TRBD1 (5 bases). This CDR3 is 15 amino acids long. From germline, CDR1 is SGHVS and CDR2 FQNEAQ. Between the trimmed V and J ends, which lost 4 bases and 6 bases, there was a span of 16 bases.

The V and J genes are TRBV15 and TRBJ1-1; 9 bases agree with TRBD1. CDR3 length equals 14 residues. V dropped 3 bases and J dropped 7; count of bases not matched to a gene: 6. From germline, CDR1 is LNHNV and CDR2 YYDKDF (reference sequence). The CDR3 DNA follows: TGTGCCACCAGCAGGGACAGGGGTCTTTATGAAGCTTTCTTT. Translation gives CATSRDRGLYEAFF.

The chain couples TRBV11-2 to TRBJ2-7; 8 bases align to TRBD1. The CDR3 is 15 residues long. The V segment lost 2 bases and the J segment 3 bases; nucleotides outside the gene matches: 6. The germline gives CDR1 SGHAT, CDR2 FQNNGV. The chain's CDR3 is CASSLPPGGIYEQYF. The CDR3 coding sequence is TGTGCCAGCAGCTTACCCCCAGGGGGCATCTACGAGCAGTACTTC.